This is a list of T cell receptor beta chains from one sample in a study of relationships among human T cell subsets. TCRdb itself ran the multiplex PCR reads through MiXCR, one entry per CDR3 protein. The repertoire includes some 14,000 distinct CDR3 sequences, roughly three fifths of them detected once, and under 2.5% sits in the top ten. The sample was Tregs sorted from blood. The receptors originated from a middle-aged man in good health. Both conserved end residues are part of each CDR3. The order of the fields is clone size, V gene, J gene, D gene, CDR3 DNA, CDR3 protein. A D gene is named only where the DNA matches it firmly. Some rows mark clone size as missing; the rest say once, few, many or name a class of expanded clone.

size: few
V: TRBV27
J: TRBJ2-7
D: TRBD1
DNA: TGTGCCAGCCGACAGGGGCCAACCTACGAGCAGTACTTC
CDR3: CASRQGPTYEQYF

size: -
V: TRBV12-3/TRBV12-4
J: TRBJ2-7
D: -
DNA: TGTGCCAGCAGTTTAGAGGGGGGCCACTACGAGCAGTACTTC
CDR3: CASSLEGGHYEQYF

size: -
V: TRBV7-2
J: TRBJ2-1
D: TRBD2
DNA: TGTGCCAGCAGTTTAGCGGGGTTCTCCTACAATGAGCAGTTCTTC
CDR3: CASSLAGFSYNEQFF

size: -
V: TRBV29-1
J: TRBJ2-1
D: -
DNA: TGCAGCGTTGGATTCCCCAACAATGAGCAGTTCTTC
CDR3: CSVGFPNNEQFF

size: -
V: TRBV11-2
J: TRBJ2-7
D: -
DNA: TGTGCCAGCAGCTTACGAACAGGGTCCCCCGAGCAGTACTTC
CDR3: CASSLRTGSPEQYF

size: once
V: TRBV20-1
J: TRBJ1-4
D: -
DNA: TGCAGTGTTAGGGCCCAGGGTGGCGAAAAACTGTTTTTT
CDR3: CSVRAQGGEKLFF

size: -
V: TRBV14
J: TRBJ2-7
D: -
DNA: TGTGCCAGCAGCCAAGTTGGGCAGGGCTACGAGCAGTACTTC
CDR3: CASSQVGQGYEQYF

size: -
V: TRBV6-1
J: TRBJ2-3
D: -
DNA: TGTGCCAGCAGCGGTACTAGGGGAGATACGCAGTATTTT
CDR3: CASSGTRGDTQYF

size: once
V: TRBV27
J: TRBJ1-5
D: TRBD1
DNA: TGTGCCAGCAGGCCACACAGGGGGGTTATGGATCAGCCCCAGCATTTT
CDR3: CASRPHRGVMDQPQHF

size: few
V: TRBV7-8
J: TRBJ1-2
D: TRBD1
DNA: TGTGCCAGCAGCTTAGCCGGGACAGGGAGCGACTATGGCTACACCTTC
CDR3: CASSLAGTGSDYGYTF

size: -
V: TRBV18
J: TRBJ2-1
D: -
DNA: TGTGCCAGCTCAGATAGTGTAGGCTACAATGAGCAGTTCTTC
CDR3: CASSDSVGYNEQFF

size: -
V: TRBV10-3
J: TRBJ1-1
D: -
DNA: TGTGCCAGCAGTTGCTCGAAGTCCACTGAAGCTTTCTTT
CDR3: CASSCSKSTEAFF

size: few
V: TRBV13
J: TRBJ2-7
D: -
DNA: TGTGCCAGCAGCTGGAAATCCAGCTCCTACGAGCAGTACTTC
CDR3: CASSWKSSSYEQYF

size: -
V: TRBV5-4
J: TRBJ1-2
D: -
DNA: TGCGCCAGCAGCTTTACAGGGTCCCCTGGCTACACCTTC
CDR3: CASSFTGSPGYTF

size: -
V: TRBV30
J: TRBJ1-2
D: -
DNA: TGTGCCTGGAGTCCCGGACAGCACTATGGCTACACCTTC
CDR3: CAWSPGQHYGYTF

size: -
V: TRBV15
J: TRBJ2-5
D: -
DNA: TGTGCCACCAGCAGAGCTCTCGGGACGGAAGAGACCCAGTACTTC
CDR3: CATSRALGTEETQYF